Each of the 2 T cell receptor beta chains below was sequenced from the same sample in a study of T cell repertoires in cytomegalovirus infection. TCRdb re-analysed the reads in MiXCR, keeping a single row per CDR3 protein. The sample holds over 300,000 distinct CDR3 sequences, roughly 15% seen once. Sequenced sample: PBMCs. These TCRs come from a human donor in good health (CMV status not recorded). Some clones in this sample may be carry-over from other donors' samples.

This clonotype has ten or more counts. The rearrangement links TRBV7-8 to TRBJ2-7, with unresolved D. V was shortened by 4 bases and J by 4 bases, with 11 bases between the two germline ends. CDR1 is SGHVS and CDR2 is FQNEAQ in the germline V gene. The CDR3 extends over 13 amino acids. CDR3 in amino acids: CASSSQIPYEQYF. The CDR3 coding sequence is TGTGCCAGCAGCTCACAGATACCATACGAGCAGTACTTC.

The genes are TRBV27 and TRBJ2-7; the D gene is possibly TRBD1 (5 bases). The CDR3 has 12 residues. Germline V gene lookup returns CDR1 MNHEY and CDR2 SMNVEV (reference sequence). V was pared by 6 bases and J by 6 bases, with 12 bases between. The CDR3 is CASSRRGGEQYF. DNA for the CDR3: TGTGCCAGCAGCCGAAGGGGTGGCGAGCAGTACTTC.